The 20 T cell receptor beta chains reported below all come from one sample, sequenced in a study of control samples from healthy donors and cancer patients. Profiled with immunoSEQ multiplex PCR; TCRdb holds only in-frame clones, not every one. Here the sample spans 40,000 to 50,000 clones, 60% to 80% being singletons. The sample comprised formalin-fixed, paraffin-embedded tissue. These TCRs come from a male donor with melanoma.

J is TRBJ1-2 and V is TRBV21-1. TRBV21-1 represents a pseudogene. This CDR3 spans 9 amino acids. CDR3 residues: CASSKVASF. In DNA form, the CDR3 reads TGTGCCAGCAGCAAAGTTGCCTCCTTC.

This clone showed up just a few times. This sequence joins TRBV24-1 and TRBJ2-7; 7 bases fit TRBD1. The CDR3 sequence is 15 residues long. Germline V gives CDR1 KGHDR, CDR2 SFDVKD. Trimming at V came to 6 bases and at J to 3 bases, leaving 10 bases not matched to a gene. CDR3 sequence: CATSSRTGRNYEQYF. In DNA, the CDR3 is TGTGCCACCAGTTCGAGGACAGGAAGGAACTACGAGCAGTACTTC.

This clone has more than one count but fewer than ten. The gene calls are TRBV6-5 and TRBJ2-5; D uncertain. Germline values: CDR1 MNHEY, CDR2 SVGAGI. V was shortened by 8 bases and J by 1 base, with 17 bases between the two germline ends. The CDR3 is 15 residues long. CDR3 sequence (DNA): TGTGCCAGCTCCTACCATCGGACCCTCCAAGAGACCCAGTACTTC. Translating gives CASSYHRTLQETQYF.

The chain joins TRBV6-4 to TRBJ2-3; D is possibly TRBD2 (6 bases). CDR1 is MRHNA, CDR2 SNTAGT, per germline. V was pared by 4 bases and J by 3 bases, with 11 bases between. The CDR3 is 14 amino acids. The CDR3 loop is CASSVAVATDTQYF. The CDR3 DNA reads TGTGCCAGCAGTGTAGCGGTAGCGACAGATACGCAGTATTTT.

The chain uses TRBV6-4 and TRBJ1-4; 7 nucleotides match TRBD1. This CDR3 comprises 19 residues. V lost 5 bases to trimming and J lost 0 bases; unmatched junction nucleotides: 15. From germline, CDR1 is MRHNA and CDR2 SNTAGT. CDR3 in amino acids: CASSITGTANLATNEKLFF. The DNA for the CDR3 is TGTGCCAGCAGTATTACCGGGACAGCAAACCTTGCAACTAATGAAAAACTGTTTTTT.

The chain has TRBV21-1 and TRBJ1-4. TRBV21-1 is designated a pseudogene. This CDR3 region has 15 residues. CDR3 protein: CASSKDLQGDEKLFF. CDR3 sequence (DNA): TGTGCCAGCAGCAAAGATTTACAAGGTGATGAAAAACTGTTTTTT.

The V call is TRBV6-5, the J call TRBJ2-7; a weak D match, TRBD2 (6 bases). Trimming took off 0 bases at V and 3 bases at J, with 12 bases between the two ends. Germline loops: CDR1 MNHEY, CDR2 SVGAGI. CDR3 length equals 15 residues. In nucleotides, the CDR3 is TGTGCCAGCAGTTACTCGAATAGCGGAAACTACGAGCAGTACTTC. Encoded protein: CASSYSNSGNYEQYF.

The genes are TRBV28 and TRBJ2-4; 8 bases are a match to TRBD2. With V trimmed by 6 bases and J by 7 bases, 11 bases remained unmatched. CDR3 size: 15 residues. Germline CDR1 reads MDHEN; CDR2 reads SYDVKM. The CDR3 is CASSNGGGRANIQYF. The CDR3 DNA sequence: TGTGCCAGCAGCAACGGGGGGGGCAGAGCGAACATTCAGTACTTC.

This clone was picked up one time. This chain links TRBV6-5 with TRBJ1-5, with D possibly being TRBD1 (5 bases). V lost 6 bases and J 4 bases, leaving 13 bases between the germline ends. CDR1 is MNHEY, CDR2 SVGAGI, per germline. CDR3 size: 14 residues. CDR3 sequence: CASSPTGGNQPQHF. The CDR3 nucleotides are TGTGCCAGCAGCCCAACGGGGGGGAATCAGCCCCAGCATTTT.

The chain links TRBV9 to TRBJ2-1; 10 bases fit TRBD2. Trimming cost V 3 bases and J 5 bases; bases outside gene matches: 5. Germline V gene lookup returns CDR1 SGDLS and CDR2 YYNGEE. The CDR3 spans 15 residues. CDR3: CASSGGTSAHNEQFF. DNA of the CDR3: TGTGCCAGCAGCGGCGGGACTAGCGCCCACAATGAGCAGTTCTTC.

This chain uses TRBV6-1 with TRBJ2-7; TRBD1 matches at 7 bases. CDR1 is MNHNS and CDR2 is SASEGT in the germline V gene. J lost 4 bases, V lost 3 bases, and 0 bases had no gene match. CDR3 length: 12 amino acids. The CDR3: CASSDRGYEQYF. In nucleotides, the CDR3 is TGTGCCAGCAGTGACAGGGGGTACGAGCAGTACTTC.

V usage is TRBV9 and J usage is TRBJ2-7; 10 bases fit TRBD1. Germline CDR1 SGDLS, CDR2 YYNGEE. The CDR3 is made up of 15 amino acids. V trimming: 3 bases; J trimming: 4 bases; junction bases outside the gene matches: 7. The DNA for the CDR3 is TGTGCCAGCAGCGGTACCGGGACAGGGGTTTACGAGCAGTACTTC. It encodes CASSGTGTGVYEQYF.

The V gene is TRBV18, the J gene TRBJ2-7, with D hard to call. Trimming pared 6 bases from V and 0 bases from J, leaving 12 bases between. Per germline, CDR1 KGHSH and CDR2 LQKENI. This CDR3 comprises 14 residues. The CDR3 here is CASSPRVGSYEQYF. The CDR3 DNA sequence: TGTGCCAGCTCTCCCCGAGTGGGCTCCTACGAGCAGTACTTC.

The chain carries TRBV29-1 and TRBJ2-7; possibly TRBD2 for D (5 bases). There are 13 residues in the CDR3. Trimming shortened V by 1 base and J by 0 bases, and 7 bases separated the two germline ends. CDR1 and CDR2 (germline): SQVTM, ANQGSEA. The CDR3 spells CSVEVSASYEQYF. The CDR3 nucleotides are TGCAGCGTTGAAGTTAGCGCCTCCTACGAGCAGTACTTC.

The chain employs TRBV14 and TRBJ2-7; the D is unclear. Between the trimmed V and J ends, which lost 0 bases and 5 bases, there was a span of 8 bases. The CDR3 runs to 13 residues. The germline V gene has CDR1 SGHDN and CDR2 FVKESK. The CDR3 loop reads CASSQDIRHEQYF. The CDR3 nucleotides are TGTGCCAGCAGCCAAGATATTCGCCACGAGCAGTACTTC.

CDR3 residues: CASSLDRLTGELFF. Written as DNA, the CDR3 is TGTGCCAGCAGCTTGGACCGTCTCACCGGGGAGCTGTTTTTT. J is TRBJ2-2 and V is TRBV5-5; D gene unclear. The CDR3 runs 14 residues. Per germline, CDR1 SGHKS and CDR2 YYEKEE (reference sequence). Trimming shortened V by 0 bases and J by 4 bases, and 7 bases separated the two germline ends.

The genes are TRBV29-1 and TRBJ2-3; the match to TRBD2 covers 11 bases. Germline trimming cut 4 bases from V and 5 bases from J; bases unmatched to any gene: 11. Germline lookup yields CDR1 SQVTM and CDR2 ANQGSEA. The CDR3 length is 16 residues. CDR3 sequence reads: CSVVVASSGRKDTQYF. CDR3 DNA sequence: TGCAGCGTTGTAGTGGCGTCTAGCGGGAGGAAAGATACGCAGTATTTT.

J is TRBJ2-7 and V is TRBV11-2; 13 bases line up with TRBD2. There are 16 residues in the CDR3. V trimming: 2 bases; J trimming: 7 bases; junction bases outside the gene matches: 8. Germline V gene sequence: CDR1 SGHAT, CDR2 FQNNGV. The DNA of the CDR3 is TGTGCCAGCAGCTTATTGACTAGCGGGAGGCCCCCGGAGCAGTACTTC. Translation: CASSLLTSGRPPEQYF.

CDR3 residues: CAWSPGGGTGSPLHF. In DNA form, the CDR3 reads TGTGCCTGGAGCCCAGGTGGGGGCACGGGTTCACCCCTCCACTTT. J is TRBJ1-6 and V is TRBV30, with D tentatively TRBD1 (6 bases). The CDR3 contains 15 residues. V lost 3 bases to trimming and J lost 9 bases, with 18 bases between them. Per germline, CDR1 GTSNPN and CDR2 SVGIG (reference sequence).

This CDR3 reads CASSIYRAGGYNEQFF. The DNA of the CDR3 is TGTGCCAGTAGTATCTACAGGGCTGGTGGCTACAATGAGCAGTTCTTC. The chain uses TRBV19 and TRBJ2-1; maybe TRBD1 (6 bases). The CDR3 contains 16 residues. V lost 3 bases and J lost 3, with 15 bases in between. Looked up from germline, CDR1 is LNHDA and CDR2 is SQIVND (reference sequence).